This TCR beta chain was recorded in a study of blood T cell repertoires in COVID-19. CDR1 is LNHNV and CDR2 is YYDKDF in the germline V gene (reference sequence). The V segment lost 8 bases and the J segment 8 bases; nucleotides outside the gene matches: 11. The CDR3 has 14 amino acids. Authors' methods: From reference gene primer amplification, estimates of nucleated cell counts were derived. Data came from immunoSEQ multiplex PCR; TCRdb stores just in-frame clones and leaves some out. Clonal size and the V and J genes are those of that table, whereas D and trimming came from the DNA. Here the sample spans 25,000 to 30,000 clones, around 90% being singletons. This clone came up once.

The receptor comes from a human donor in a cohort sampled during active COVID-19. Sequences were obtained from peripheral blood. V gene TRBV15 combines with J gene TRBJ2-3, with 9 bases identical to TRBD2. The CDR3 loop is CATGAGGPSSTQYF. Here the CDR3 DNA reads TGTGCCACCGGTGCGGGAGGGCCTTCGAGTACGCAGTATTTT. Full variable domain (outside the CDR3, taken from reference TRBV15 and TRBJ2-3): DAMVIQNPRYQVTQFGKPVTLSCSQTLNHNVMYWYQQKSSQAPKLLFHYYDKDFNNEADTPDNFQSRRPNTSFCFLDIRSPGLGDTAMYLCATGAGGPSSTQYFGPGTRLTVL.